This T cell receptor (beta chain) was captured by sequencing in a study of blood T cell repertoires in COVID-19. About the study: The United States, Italy and Spain supplied acute and convalescent COVID-19 samples. In each case, the material was cDNA or gDNA derived from T cells, B-cell-depleted T cells, or PBMCs.

Per the study methods: For nucleated cells, counts were estimated from reference gene primer amplification. Data came from immunoSEQ multiplex PCR; TCRdb stores just in-frame clones and leaves some out. V and J calls and clone size are as listed in that table; D and trimming were resolved from the DNA. The sample contains a few hundred thousand clones, 70% to 90% of which appear only once. The germline gives CDR1 SGHTA, CDR2 FQGNSA. With 1 base removed from V and 2 bases from J, the gap between germline ends came to 6 bases. This CDR3 comprises 14 residues. Sample: peripheral blood. The sequence was collected from a human donor in a cohort sampled during active COVID-19. The gene calls are TRBV7-2 and TRBJ2-1; no definite D call. The CDR3, as DNA: TGTGCCAGCAGCTTAGACCCGGCCTACAATGAGCAGTTCTTC. Its protein is CASSLDPAYNEQFF.